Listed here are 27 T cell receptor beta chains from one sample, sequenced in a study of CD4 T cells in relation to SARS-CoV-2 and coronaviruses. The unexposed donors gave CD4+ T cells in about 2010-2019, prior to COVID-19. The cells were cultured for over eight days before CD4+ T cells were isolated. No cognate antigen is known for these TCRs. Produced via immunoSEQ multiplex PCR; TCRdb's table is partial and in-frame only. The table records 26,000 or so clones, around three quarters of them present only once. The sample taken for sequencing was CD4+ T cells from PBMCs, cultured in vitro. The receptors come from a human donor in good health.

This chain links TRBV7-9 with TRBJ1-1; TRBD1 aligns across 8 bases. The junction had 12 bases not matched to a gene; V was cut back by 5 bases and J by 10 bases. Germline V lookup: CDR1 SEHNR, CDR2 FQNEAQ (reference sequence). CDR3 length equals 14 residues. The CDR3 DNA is TGTGCCAGCAGCCCCCGCACAGGGGGAGTCGGAGCTTTCTTT. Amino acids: CASSPRTGGVGAFF.

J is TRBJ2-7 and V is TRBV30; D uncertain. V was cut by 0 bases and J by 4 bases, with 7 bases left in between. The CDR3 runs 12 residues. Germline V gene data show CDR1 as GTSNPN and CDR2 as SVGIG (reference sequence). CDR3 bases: TGTGCCTGGAGTGTCACGGATTACGAGCAGTACTTC. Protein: CAWSVTDYEQYF.

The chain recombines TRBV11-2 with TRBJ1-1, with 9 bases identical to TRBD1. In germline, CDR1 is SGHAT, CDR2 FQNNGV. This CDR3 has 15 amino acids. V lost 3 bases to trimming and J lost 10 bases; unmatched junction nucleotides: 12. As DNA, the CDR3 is TGTGCCAGCAGCTTTTTAACCACAGGGGGCATAGGAGCTTTCTTT. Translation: CASSFLTTGGIGAFF.

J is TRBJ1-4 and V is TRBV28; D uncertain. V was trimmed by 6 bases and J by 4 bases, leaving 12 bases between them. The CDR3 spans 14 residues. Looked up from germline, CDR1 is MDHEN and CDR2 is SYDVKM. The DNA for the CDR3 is TGTGCCAGCAGCCCCCAACAGTATAATGAAAAACTGTTTTTT. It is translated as CASSPQQYNEKLFF.

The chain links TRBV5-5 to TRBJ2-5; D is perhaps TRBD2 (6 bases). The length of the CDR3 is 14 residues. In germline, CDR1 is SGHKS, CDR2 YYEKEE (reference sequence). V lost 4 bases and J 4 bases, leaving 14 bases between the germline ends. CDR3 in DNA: TGTGCCAGCAGCGGTATGACTAGTGGAGAGACCCAGTACTTC. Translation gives CASSGMTSGETQYF.

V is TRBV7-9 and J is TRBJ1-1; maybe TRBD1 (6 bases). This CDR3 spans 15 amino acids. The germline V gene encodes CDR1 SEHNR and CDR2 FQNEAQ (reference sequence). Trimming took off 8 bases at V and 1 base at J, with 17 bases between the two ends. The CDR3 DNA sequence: TGTGCCAGCGCTTGGGGGGGGCTGGGGAACACTGAAGCTTTCTTT. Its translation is CASAWGGLGNTEAFF.

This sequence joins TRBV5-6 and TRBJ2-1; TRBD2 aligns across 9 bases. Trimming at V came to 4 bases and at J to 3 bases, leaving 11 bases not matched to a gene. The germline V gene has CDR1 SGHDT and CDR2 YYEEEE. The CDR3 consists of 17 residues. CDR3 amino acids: CASSGGVGLALYNEQFF. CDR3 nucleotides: TGTGCCAGCAGCGGGGGAGTGGGACTAGCTCTCTACAATGAGCAGTTCTTC.

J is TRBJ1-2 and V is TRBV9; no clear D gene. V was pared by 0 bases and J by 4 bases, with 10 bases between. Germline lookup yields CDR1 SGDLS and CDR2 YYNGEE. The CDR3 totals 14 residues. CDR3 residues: CASSVGSGVYGYTF. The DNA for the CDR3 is TGTGCCAGCAGCGTAGGTTCAGGCGTCTATGGCTACACCTTC.

Here the CDR3 DNA reads TGTGCCAGCAGCTTAGAGGGGGGCGTGTGGAACACCATATATTTT. This gives the protein CASSLEGGVWNTIYF. V is TRBV7-8 and J is TRBJ1-3; a possible D gene is TRBD1 (6 bases). The V gene lost 1 base and the J gene lost 7 bases, with 14 bases spanning the gap. Germline V gene sequence: CDR1 SGHVS, CDR2 FQNEAQ. The CDR3 length is 15 residues.

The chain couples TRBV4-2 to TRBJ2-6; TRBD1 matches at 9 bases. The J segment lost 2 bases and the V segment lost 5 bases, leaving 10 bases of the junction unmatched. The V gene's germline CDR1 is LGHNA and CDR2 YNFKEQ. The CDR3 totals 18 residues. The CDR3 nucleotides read TGTGCCAGCAGCTCGGGACAGGGAAACACGGCTGGGGCCAACGTCCTGACTTTC. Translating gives CASSSGQGNTAGANVLTF.

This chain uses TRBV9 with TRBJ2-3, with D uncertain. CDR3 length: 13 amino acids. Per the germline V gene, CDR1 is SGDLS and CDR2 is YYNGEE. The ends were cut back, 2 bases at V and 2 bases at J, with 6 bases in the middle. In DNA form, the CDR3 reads TGTGCCAGCAGCGTGCCCTACACAGATACGCAGTATTTT. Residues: CASSVPYTDTQYF.

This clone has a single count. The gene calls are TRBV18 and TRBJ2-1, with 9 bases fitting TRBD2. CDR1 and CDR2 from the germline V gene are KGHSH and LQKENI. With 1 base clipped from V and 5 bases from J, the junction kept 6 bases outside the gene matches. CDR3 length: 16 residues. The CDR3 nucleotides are TGTGCCAGCTCACCACGGGTAGCGGGGGCCCACAATGAGCAGTTCTTC. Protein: CASSPRVAGAHNEQFF.

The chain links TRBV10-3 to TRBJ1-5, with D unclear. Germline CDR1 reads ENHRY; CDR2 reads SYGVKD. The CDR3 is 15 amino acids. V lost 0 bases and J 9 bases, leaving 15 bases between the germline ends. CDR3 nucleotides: TGTGCCATCAGTGAGTCGGAGGCAGGCAGTGGGCCCCAGCATTTT. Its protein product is CAISESEAGSGPQHF.

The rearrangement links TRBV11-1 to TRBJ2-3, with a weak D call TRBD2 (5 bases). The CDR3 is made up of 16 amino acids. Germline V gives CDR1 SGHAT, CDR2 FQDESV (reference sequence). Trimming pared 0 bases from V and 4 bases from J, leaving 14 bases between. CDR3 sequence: CASSLASRSAADTQYF. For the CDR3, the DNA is TGTGCCAGCAGCTTAGCGAGTCGGTCAGCGGCAGATACGCAGTATTTT.

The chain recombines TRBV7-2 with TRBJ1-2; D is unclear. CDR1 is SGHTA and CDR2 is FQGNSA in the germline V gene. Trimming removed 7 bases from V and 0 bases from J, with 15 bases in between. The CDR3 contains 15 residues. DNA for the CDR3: TGTGCCAGCACCGTTAAAGCCGGGACTAACTATGGCTACACCTTC. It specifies CASTVKAGTNYGYTF.

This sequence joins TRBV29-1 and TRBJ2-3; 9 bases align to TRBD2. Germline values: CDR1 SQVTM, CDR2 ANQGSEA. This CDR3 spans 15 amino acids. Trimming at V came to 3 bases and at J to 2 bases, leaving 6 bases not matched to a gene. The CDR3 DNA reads TGCAGCGTTGAGATAGCGGGGGCTCTCACAGATACGCAGTATTTT. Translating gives CSVEIAGALTDTQYF.

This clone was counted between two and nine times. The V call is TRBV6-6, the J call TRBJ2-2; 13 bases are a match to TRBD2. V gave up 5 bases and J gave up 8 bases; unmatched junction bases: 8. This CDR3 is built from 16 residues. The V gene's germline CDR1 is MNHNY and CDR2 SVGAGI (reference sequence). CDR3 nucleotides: TGTGCCAGCAGTCCGACTAGCGGGAGGCCCGGGGGGGAGCTGTTTTTT. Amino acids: CASSPTSGRPGGELFF.

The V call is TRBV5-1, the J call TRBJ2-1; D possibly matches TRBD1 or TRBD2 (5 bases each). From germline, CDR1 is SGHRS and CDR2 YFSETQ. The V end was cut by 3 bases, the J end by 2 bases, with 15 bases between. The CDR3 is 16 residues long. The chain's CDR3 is CASSSKRDVAYNEQFF. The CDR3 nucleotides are TGCGCCAGCAGCTCAAAACGGGACGTAGCCTACAATGAGCAGTTCTTC.

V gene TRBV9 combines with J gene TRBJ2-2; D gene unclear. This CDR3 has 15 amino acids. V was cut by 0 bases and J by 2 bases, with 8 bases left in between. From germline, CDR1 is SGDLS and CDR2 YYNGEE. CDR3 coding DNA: TGTGCCAGCAGCGTAGAAGCGAAAAACACCGGGGAGCTGTTTTTT. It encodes CASSVEAKNTGELFF.

CDR3 in DNA: TGTGCCAGCTCACCAGGCGGGGGTAGGATCAATGAGCAGTTCTTC. It codes for CASSPGGGRINEQFF. The chain couples TRBV18 to TRBJ2-1; TRBD2 matches at 7 bases. Germline V gene sequence: CDR1 KGHSH, CDR2 LQKENI. The CDR3 loop spans 15 amino acids. The junction had 7 bases not matched to a gene; V was cut back by 2 bases and J by 6 bases.

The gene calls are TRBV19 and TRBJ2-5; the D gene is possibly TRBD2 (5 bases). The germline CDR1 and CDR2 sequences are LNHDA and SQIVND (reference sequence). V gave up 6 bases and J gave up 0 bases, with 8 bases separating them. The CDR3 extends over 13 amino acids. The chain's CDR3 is CASRGLDQETQYF. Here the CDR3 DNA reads TGTGCCAGTAGAGGACTTGACCAAGAGACCCAGTACTTC.

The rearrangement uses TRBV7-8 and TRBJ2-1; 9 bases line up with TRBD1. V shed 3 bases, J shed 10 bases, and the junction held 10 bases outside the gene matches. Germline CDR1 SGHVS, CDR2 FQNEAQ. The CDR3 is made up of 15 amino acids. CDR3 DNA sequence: TGTGCCAGCAGCTTCTCCGGGACAGGGTCTGGCGAGCAGTTCTTC. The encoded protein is CASSFSGTGSGEQFF.

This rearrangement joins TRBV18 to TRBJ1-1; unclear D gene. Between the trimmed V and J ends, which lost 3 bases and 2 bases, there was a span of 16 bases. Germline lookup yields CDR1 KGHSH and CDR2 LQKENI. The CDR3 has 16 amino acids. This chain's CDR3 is CASSPPPTYTNTEAFF. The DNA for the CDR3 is TGTGCCAGCTCACCCCCCCCGACATATACCAACACTGAAGCTTTCTTT.

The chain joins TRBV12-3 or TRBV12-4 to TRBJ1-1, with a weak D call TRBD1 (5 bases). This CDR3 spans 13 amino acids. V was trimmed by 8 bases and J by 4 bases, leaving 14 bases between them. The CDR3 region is CASAGGARTEAFF. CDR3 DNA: TGTGCCAGCGCCGGAGGGGCTCGCACTGAAGCTTTCTTT.

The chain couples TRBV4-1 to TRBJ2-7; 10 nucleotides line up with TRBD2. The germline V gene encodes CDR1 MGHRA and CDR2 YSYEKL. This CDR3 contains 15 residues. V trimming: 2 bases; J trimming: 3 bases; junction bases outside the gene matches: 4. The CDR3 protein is CASSQPLAGVYEQYF. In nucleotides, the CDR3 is TGCGCCAGCAGCCAACCGCTAGCGGGAGTCTACGAGCAGTACTTC.

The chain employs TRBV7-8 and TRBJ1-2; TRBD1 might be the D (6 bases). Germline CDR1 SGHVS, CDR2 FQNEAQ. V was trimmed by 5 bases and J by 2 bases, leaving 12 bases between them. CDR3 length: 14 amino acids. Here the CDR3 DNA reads TGTGCCAGCAGCCTACGGGACATAAACTATGGCTACACCTTC. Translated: CASSLRDINYGYTF.

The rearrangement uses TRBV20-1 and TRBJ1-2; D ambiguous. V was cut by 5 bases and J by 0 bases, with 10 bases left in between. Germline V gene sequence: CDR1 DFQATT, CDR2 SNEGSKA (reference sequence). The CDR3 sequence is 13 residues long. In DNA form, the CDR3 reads TGCAGTGCTCGTGACGTTACTAACTATGGCTACACCTTC. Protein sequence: CSARDVTNYGYTF.